This entry features one T cell receptor (beta chain) sequence. Its antigen is not known. This sample is part of a study of response to subunit inactivated influenza vaccine. General observations from the study: Seasonal influenza vaccination, on each occasion, was suggested by the authors to recruit few new T cells.

TCRdb redid the calling of the RT-PCR reads with MiXCR, one entry per CDR3 protein. The repertoire includes around 250,000 distinct CDR3 sequences, roughly an eighth of them detected once, and 7.8% sits in the top ten. The V and J ends lost 4 bases and 5 bases, in that order; junction bases with no gene match: 7. This CDR3 comprises 14 residues. CDR1 SGHRS and CDR2 YFSETQ come from the germline V gene. Specimen: non-naive T cells sorted from PBMCs, collected around 14 days before vaccination. The chain couples TRBV5-1 to TRBJ2-3; TRBD2 aligns across 7 bases. This receptor was identified in a man aged 45-60 years who received an inactivated influenza vaccine. Here the CDR3 DNA reads TGCGCCAGCAGCCCCGGACTAGGTGTAGATACGCAGTATTTT. Encoded protein: CASSPGLGVDTQYF.